This is a list of T cell receptor beta chains from one sample in a study of cytomegalovirus exposure and HLA in healthy donors. Generated by immunoSEQ multiplex PCR, the TCRdb table keeps only in-frame clones and is missing some. The data contain some 110,000 clones, roughly 81% of them seen just once; the ten biggest clones take up less than 1.1%. The specimen was PBMCs. These receptor sequences come from a woman in her 30s in good health and CMV-seronegative. Both conserved end residues are part of each CDR3. D genes are given only for firm matches. A clone size is listed for some rows: how often the clone was seen (once, few, many), or a class if it is expanded.

.	TRBV9	TRBJ2-7	TRBD1	CASSEAGGVYEQYF	TGTGCCAGCAGCGAGGCAGGGGGCGTGTACGAGCAGTACTTC
.	TRBV30	TRBJ2-7	TRBD1	CAWGDRGYEQYF	TGTGCCTGGGGGGACAGGGGTTACGAGCAGTACTTC
.	TRBV7-9	TRBJ2-5	TRBD2	CASSLWTSGLQETQYF	TGTGCCAGCAGCTTATGGACTAGCGGGCTCCAAGAGACCCAGTACTTC
few	TRBV29-1	TRBJ1-1	TRBD1	CSVRGMNTEAFF	TGCAGCGTCAGGGGGATGAACACTGAAGCTTTCTTT
once	TRBV18	TRBJ1-1	.	CASSQIEGGTEAFF	TGTGCCAGCTCACAAATCGAGGGAGGAACTGAAGCTTTCTTT
.	TRBV25-1	TRBJ2-5	.	CASSDPRRETQYF	TGTGCCAGCAGTGATCCCCGGAGGGAGACCCAGTACTTC
few	TRBV27	TRBJ2-5	TRBD1	CASSHRDRGRETQYF	TGTGCCAGCAGCCACCGGGACAGGGGGCGGGAGACCCAGTACTTC
few	TRBV6-1	TRBJ1-1	.	CASSGQLNTEAFF	TGTGCCAGCAGTGGACAGTTGAACACTGAAGCTTTCTTT
few	TRBV5-4	TRBJ2-1	.	CASSPSPVGEQFF	TGTGCCAGCAGCCCTAGCCCCGTAGGTGAGCAGTTCTTC
.	TRBV7-6	TRBJ1-6	TRBD1	CASSSTGLSPLHF	TGTGCCAGCAGCTCGACAGGGCTCTCACCCCTCCACTTT
.	TRBV5-1	TRBJ2-3	.	CASSLGGRSDTQYF	TGCGCCAGCAGCTTGGGGGGGCGTTCAGATACGCAGTATTTT
few	TRBV5-1	TRBJ1-4	.	CASTWSGDEKLFF	TGCGCCAGCACGTGGTCGGGGGATGAAAAACTGTTTTTT
.	TRBV14	TRBJ2-7	.	CASSQDYTTGEQYF	TGTGCCAGCAGCCAAGATTACACGACAGGCGAGCAGTACTTC
.	TRBV7-2	TRBJ1-2	TRBD1	CASSPRQGANYGYTF	TGTGCCAGCAGCCCCCGACAGGGGGCTAACTATGGCTACACCTTC
.	TRBV2	TRBJ1-1	.	CASSLNTEAFF	TGTGCCAGCTCTCTGAACACTGAAGCTTTCTTT
.	TRBV7-9	TRBJ1-1	.	CASNLEVNTEAFF	TGTGCCAGCAACCTTGAGGTGAACACTGAAGCTTTCTTT
.	TRBV28	TRBJ2-7	TRBD2	CASSLSLAGHHYEQYF	TGTGCCAGCAGTTTATCCTTAGCGGGACACCACTACGAGCAGTACTTC
.	TRBV6-5	TRBJ1-1	.	CASSYSGENTEAFF	TGTGCCAGCAGTTACTCGGGAGAGAACACTGAAGCTTTCTTT
.	TRBV5-1	TRBJ2-6	TRBD1	CASSLQGVSSGANVLTF	TGCGCCAGCAGCTTGCAGGGGGTAAGCTCTGGGGCCAACGTCCTGACTTTC
.	TRBV10-3	TRBJ2-7	TRBD1	CAINSGTVYEQYF	TGTGCCATCAATTCCGGGACAGTCTACGAGCAGTACTTC
.	TRBV7-9	TRBJ2-1	.	CASSLEAGALNEQFF	TGTGCCAGCAGCTTAGAGGCGGGCGCGCTCAATGAGCAGTTCTTC
.	TRBV20-1	TRBJ2-1	.	CSAKGNEQFF	TGCAGTGCCAAGGGGAACGAGCAGTTCTTC
.	TRBV19	TRBJ1-2	.	CASSDGQTYGYTF	TGTGCCAGTAGTGATGGACAAACCTATGGCTACACCTTC
once	TRBV6-5	TRBJ2-1	TRBD2	CASSYGSGGYNEQFF	TGTGCCAGCAGTTACGGTAGCGGGGGATACAATGAGCAGTTCTTC
.	TRBV5-6	TRBJ2-5	.	CASSLGQAFRTQYF	TGTGCCAGCAGCTTGGGACAGGCCTTCAGGACCCAGTACTTC
.	TRBV5-4	TRBJ1-1	TRBD1	CASSLGRGLTEAFF	TGTGCCAGCAGCTTGGGCAGGGGGCTCACTGAAGCTTTCTTT
few	TRBV6-6	TRBJ1-6	.	CASSAQGGNSPLHF	TGTGCCAGCAGTGCCCAGGGCGGAAATTCACCCCTCCACTTT